A selection of T cell receptor beta chains follows, all from one sample in a study of regulatory T cells in long-lasting Graves disease. One entry per CDR3 protein results from TCRdb running MiXCR on the multiplex PCR reads. The data show 440,000 or so distinct CDR3 sequences, about 15% seen once. These data were likewise used in another study, on T cells in Graves' hyperthyroidism and ophthalmopathy.

The sequenced sample was peripheral blood mononuclear cells (PBMCs), obtained at new diagnosis, from a patient treated with antithyroid drugs. The receptor set was obtained from a woman aged 25 to 39 with Graves disease. The CDR3 runs from the conserved cysteine through the conserved F or W.

CDR3,length,J,V
CASSSPSSRAQDVGYTF,17,TRBJ1-2,TRBV7-9
CASSPGTNGYTF,12,TRBJ1-2,TRBV7-6
CASSVDRATLNTEAFF,16,TRBJ1-1,TRBV9
CSAFDGGSYNEQFF,14,TRBJ2-1,TRBV20-1
CASSPPRQGEQFF,13,TRBJ2-1,TRBV28
CASSDKGRGSYEQYF,15,TRBJ2-7,TRBV6-1
CASSPHTETQYF,12,TRBJ2-5,TRBV3-1
CSANGLAGVYNEQFF,15,TRBJ2-1,TRBV20-1
CAWSGTGAGYSPLHF,15,TRBJ1-6,TRBV30
CASSMRPGGRFGHDGETQYF,20,TRBJ2-5,TRBV19
CASSLDLAGVENEQFF,16,TRBJ2-1,TRBV5-6
CASNQGIGSETQYF,14,TRBJ2-5,TRBV2
CASSQGTSASYEQYF,15,TRBJ2-7,TRBV3-1
CASRTLAVWYF,11,TRBJ2-7,TRBV28
CASSRQGEQFF,11,TRBJ2-1,TRBV4-1
CASSPRGRGADTEAFF,16,TRBJ1-1,TRBV18
CAQGRDDGEQYF,12,TRBJ2-7,TRBV30
CASSPSSYEQYF,12,TRBJ2-7,TRBV18
CASSFITGDDGYTF,14,TRBJ1-2,TRBV5-1
CASSEPDRGGYSNQPQHF,18,TRBJ1-5,TRBV25-1
CASSLRRAQYF,11,NA,TRBV18
CASSFRGLHTEAFF,14,TRBJ1-1,TRBV6-2/TRBV6-3
CASSLATNYLTDTQYF,16,TRBJ2-3,TRBV2
CASSIGSRNEKLFF,14,TRBJ1-4,TRBV2
CSARGGLAEAFF,12,TRBJ1-1,TRBV20-1
CASSDRSWTSRRESDTQYF,19,TRBJ2-3,TRBV27
CASSEQGNTEAFF,13,TRBJ1-1,TRBV5-1
CASSQGYGDFYEQYF,15,TRBJ2-7,TRBV14
CASSRSGGEQFF,12,TRBJ2-1,TRBV6-1
CAWSVSGVNEQFF,13,TRBJ2-1,TRBV30
CASSDLSLRAKNIQYF,16,TRBJ2-4,TRBV27
CASNPTDTQYF,11,TRBJ2-3,TRBV2
CASTSTGGSDTGELFF,16,TRBJ2-2,TRBV12-3/TRBV12-4
CASINPHIQRGNTEAFF,17,TRBJ1-1,TRBV2
CSAVVEPRGYTF,12,TRBJ1-2,TRBV20-1
CASSPPAIDTQYF,13,TRBJ2-3,TRBV28
CSARPPGGYEQYF,13,TRBJ2-7,TRBV20-1
CASRQPGLAGWYEQFF,16,TRBJ2-1,TRBV11-2
CASSDTGTMGGELFF,15,TRBJ2-2,TRBV7-3
CASTLQGVNTEAFF,14,TRBJ1-1,TRBV19
CASSLLAGTGTSCEQYF,17,TRBJ2-7,TRBV3-1
CASSYDPGSRYEQYF,15,TRBJ2-7,TRBV5-1
CASRTSGGYYEQYF,14,TRBJ2-7,TRBV12-3/TRBV12-4
CASSLRTGNGYTF,13,TRBJ1-2,TRBV27
CASRPGDYEQYF,12,TRBJ2-7,TRBV28
CASSPARQGRSPLHF,15,TRBJ1-6,TRBV12-3/TRBV12-4
CASSVGELNQPQHF,14,TRBJ1-5,TRBV9
CASSRNTGDNEKLFF,15,TRBJ1-4,TRBV4-3